The 24 T cell receptor beta chains in this list originate from one sample, sequenced in a study of identical twins. TCRdb independently ran MiXCR on the 5' RACE reads; one entry per CDR3 protein. The table lists about 810,000 distinct CDR3 sequences, 10% to 15% of them singletons. These data were also reused for a study on yellow fever vaccine responses in identical twins.

The sequenced material came from PBMCs. Every receptor here comes from a woman aged 18-35 years in good health.

The rearrangement uses TRBV10-2 and TRBJ2-1; D gene uncertain. Germline loops: CDR1 WSHSY, CDR2 SAAADI. CDR3 length: 14 residues. V shed 3 bases and J shed 4 bases, with 10 bases lying between them. CDR3 amino acids: CASSDFAGYNEQFF. The CDR3 coding sequence is TGCGCCAGCAGTGATTTTGCAGGTTACAATGAGCAGTTCTTC.

This clonotype was observed a few times. The chain joins TRBV7-9 to TRBJ2-3; 7 bases fit TRBD2. The CDR3 sequence is 17 residues long. J gave up 2 bases and V 2 bases, and 10 bases lay outside the gene matches. CDR1 and CDR2 (germline): SEHNR, FQNEAQ (reference sequence). CDR3 coding DNA: TGTGCCAGCAGCTTATCGGTGGCTAGCGGTCTCACAGATACGCAGTATTTT. Protein sequence: CASSLSVASGLTDTQYF.

This clonotype was detected only a few times. The CDR3 bases are TGTGCCACCAGCAGAGAGCGGGGGGCACTCAACCAAGAGACCCAGTACTTC. The encoded protein is CATSRERGALNQETQYF. The chain is built from TRBV15 and TRBJ2-5, with TRBD2 identical over 8 bases. This CDR3 comprises 17 residues. The ends lost 0 bases at V and 0 bases at J; junction bases unmatched: 6. Germline assignment: CDR1 LNHNV and CDR2 YYDKDF (reference sequence).

The chain has TRBV4-1 and TRBJ2-6; D unresolved. From germline, CDR1 is MGHRA and CDR2 YSYEKL. The CDR3 length is 20 residues. Deletions cut 4 bases from V and 0 bases from J, with 22 bases between. The CDR3 DNA sequence: TGCGCCAGCAGCCCCTCCCCATCGCCCCTACTGGGCTCTGGGGCCAACGTCCTGACTTTC. Amino acids: CASSPSPSPLLGSGANVLTF.

The rearrangement links TRBV10-3 to TRBJ2-2, with TRBD1 as a possible D gene (6 bases). The germline V gene has CDR1 ENHRY and CDR2 SYGVKD. CDR3 length: 14 amino acids. V lost 7 bases and J 6 bases, leaving 15 bases between the germline ends. The CDR3 here is CAITDSGTPGELFF. Here the CDR3 DNA reads TGTGCCATCACAGACAGTGGGACACCCGGGGAGCTGTTTTTT.

This clonotype was seen a few times. The V gene is TRBV6-5, the J gene TRBJ1-2; D uncertain. The germline CDR1 and CDR2 sequences are MNHEY and SVGAGI. Deletions cut 0 bases from V and 6 bases from J, with 8 bases between. This CDR3 has 13 residues. The CDR3 loop is CASSYSTRNGYTF. CDR3 bases: TGTGCCAGCAGTTACTCGACCAGAAATGGCTACACCTTC.

The J gene is TRBJ2-7, the V gene TRBV5-1; 7 bases align to TRBD2. The CDR3 runs 14 residues. After removal of 2 bases from V and 5 bases from J, the junction contained 7 bases not matched to a gene. Germline V gives CDR1 SGHRS, CDR2 YFSETQ. CDR3 residues: CASSFSGGWNEQYF. The CDR3 bases are TGCGCCAGCAGCTTCTCCGGGGGGTGGAACGAGCAGTACTTC.

This clonotype was picked up many times. The genes are TRBV12-3 or TRBV12-4 and TRBJ2-4; possibly TRBD1 or TRBD2 for D (5 bases each). The CDR3 extends over 16 amino acids. Trimming shortened V by 5 bases and J by 8 bases, and 22 bases separated the two germline ends. In DNA, the CDR3 is TGTGCCAGCAGTGCGTTCGGGACGGCAAAAGGGGACATTCAGTACTTC. Translated, it gives CASSAFGTAKGDIQYF.

This clonotype was seen ten or more times. This sequence joins TRBV20-1 and TRBJ2-7; D is perhaps TRBD1 (6 bases). The CDR3 covers 15 residues. CDR1 is DFQATT and CDR2 is SNEGSKA in the germline V gene (reference sequence). The germline V and J ends were trimmed by 5 bases and 0 bases, with 17 bases remaining between them. The CDR3 region has the DNA TGCAGTGCTTTAGCCCCGGACAGTGGCTCCTACGAGCAGTACTTC. This gives the protein CSALAPDSGSYEQYF.

This clonotype was seen a handful of times. CDR3 nucleotides: TGTGCCAGCAGATGGAAGGACTATCGTGGTGAGCAGTTCTTC. This translates into CASRWKDYRGEQFF. This chain links TRBV7-9 with TRBJ2-1; D perhaps matches TRBD2 (6 bases). CDR1 and CDR2 (germline): SEHNR, FQNEAQ (reference sequence). V was pared by 6 bases and J by 9 bases, with 18 bases between. This CDR3 region has 14 residues.

The chain joins TRBV28 to TRBJ2-7; no firm D call. Germline lookup yields CDR1 MDHEN and CDR2 SYDVKM. This CDR3 is built from 15 residues. Trimming shortened V by 6 bases and J by 2 bases, and 17 bases separated the two germline ends. CDR3 in DNA: TGTGCCAGCAGGGGCCTACTTGGACCGGCCTACGAGCAGTACTTC. It is translated as CASRGLLGPAYEQYF.

The rearrangement joins TRBV20-1 to TRBJ2-2; TRBD2 aligns across 8 bases. This CDR3 region has 13 residues. V gave up 3 bases and J gave up 7 bases; unmatched junction bases: 4. Germline CDR1 and CDR2: DFQATT and SNEGSKA (reference sequence). DNA for the CDR3: TGCAGTGCTAGGGGACTAGTGCTCGGGGAGCTGTTTTTT. Translating gives CSARGLVLGELFF.

This clonotype was observed a handful of times. The J gene is TRBJ1-5, the V gene TRBV2; the match to TRBD1 covers 7 bases. CDR3 size: 12 residues. J lost 16 bases, V lost 5 bases, and 11 bases had no gene match. Germline loops: CDR1 SNHLY, CDR2 FYNNEI. CDR3 sequence reads: CASSQDRSGVHF. The CDR3, as DNA: TGTGCCAGCAGTCAGGACAGGTCTGGAGTTCATTTT.

The V and J genes are TRBV6-1 and TRBJ1-5; 7 nucleotides align to TRBD1. V dropped 10 bases and J dropped 6; count of bases not matched to a gene: 9. Looked up from germline, CDR1 is MNHNS and CDR2 is SASEGT. This CDR3 spans 13 amino acids. Written as DNA, the CDR3 is TGTGCCACCCAGGGGGGGGTGAGTCAGCCCCAGCATTTT. This gives the protein CATQGGVSQPQHF.

This clonotype was found a few times. The chain recombines TRBV5-1 with TRBJ2-6; no definite D call. Germline CDR1 SGHRS, CDR2 YFSETQ. The CDR3 contains 17 residues. The V and J ends lost 0 bases and 0 bases respectively, with 10 bases between them. The CDR3 coding sequence is TGCGCCAGCAGCTTGGTCGGAGCAAGCTCTGGGGCCAACGTCCTGACTTTC. This codes for CASSLVGASSGANVLTF.

A few counts support this clonotype. The chain employs TRBV15 and TRBJ2-5; TRBD1 is a possible D gene (5 bases). CDR3 size: 15 residues. Germline assignment: CDR1 LNHNV and CDR2 YYDKDF (reference sequence). Between the trimmed V and J ends, which lost 0 bases and 5 bases, there was a span of 13 bases. The DNA of the CDR3 is TGTGCCACCAGCAGAGAGAACCAGGGCGGCGAGACCCAGTACTTC. It encodes CATSRENQGGETQYF.

This clonotype was recorded a few times. The chain has TRBV7-9 and TRBJ1-2; 8 nucleotides match TRBD1. The germline V gene encodes CDR1 SEHNR and CDR2 FQNEAQ (reference sequence). This CDR3 has 16 residues. Trimming at V came to 5 bases and at J to 0 bases, leaving 8 bases not matched to a gene. This CDR3 is CASSLSGGQPNYGYTF. DNA of the CDR3: TGTGCCAGCAGCCTCTCAGGGGGCCAACCTAACTATGGCTACACCTTC.

V and J are TRBV7-8 and TRBJ2-3; tentatively, D is TRBD1 (5 bases). The CDR3 is made up of 14 amino acids. V was clipped by 1 base and J by 4 bases, with 9 bases between them. Looked up from germline, CDR1 is SGHVS and CDR2 is FQNEAQ. The CDR3 DNA follows: TGTGCCAGCAGCTTAGTTAGGGGATCAGATACGCAGTATTTT. Protein product: CASSLVRGSDTQYF.

V and J are TRBV12-3 or TRBV12-4 and TRBJ1-1; D uncertain. V was pared by 3 bases and J by 11 bases, with 19 bases between. This CDR3 comprises 14 residues. CDR3 sequence reads: CASSFRTIAMGAFF. CDR3 DNA: TGTGCCAGCAGTTTCCGGACGATAGCGATGGGTGCTTTCTTT.

The genes are TRBV5-1 and TRBJ2-1; 7 bases agree with TRBD2. The germline CDR1 and CDR2 sequences are SGHRS and YFSETQ. Unmatched junction bases numbered 6, after V lost 4 bases and J lost 2 bases. The CDR3 is made up of 15 amino acids. The CDR3 nucleotides are TGCGCCAGCAGCGTTCCGGGACTAACCTACAATGAGCAGTTCTTC. This encodes CASSVPGLTYNEQFF.

This clonotype showed up just a few times. The junction does not match germline at one end; this may be a read error. This chain joins TRBV15 and TRBJ2-1, with 9 nucleotides matching TRBD2. Germline CDR1 is LNHNV and CDR2 is YYDKDF (reference sequence). The CDR3 is made up of 13 amino acids. The DNA for the CDR3 is TGTGCCACCAGCCCTAACATGGGCGGGAGGGCGGTCTTC. This translates into CATSPNMGGRAVF.

At least ten counts were recorded for this clonotype. The V call is TRBV20-1, the J call TRBJ1-6, with a possible D match to TRBD1 (5 bases). This CDR3 spans 13 amino acids. Germline V gene data show CDR1 as DFQATT and CDR2 as SNEGSKA (reference sequence). Trimming cost V 4 bases and J 6 bases, with 10 bases left between them. As DNA, the CDR3 is TGCAGTGCTACAGGGTCTGTTAATTCACCCCTCCACTTT. It codes for CSATGSVNSPLHF.

In DNA form, the CDR3 reads TGCGCCAGCAGCTTGGAGGGTCGGCCATTCACCGGGGAGCTGTTTTTT. Translating gives CASSLEGRPFTGELFF. This sequence joins TRBV5-1 and TRBJ2-2; no clear D. Germline V gene sequence: CDR1 SGHRS, CDR2 YFSETQ. The CDR3 has 16 amino acids. V lost 0 bases and J lost 4, with 13 bases in between. The whole variable domain, filled in from reference TRBV5-1 and TRBJ2-2, reads KAGVTQTPRYLIKTRGQQVTLSCSPISGHRSVSWYQQTPGQGLQFLFEYFSETQRNKGNFPGRFSGRQFSNSRSEMNVSTLELGDSALYLCASSLEGRPFTGELFFGEGSRLTVL.

This clonotype was picked up a small number of times. The chain employs TRBV5-1 and TRBJ2-7, with 11 bases lining up with TRBD2. CDR1 and CDR2 (germline): SGHRS, YFSETQ. V lost 4 bases, J lost 7 bases, and 10 bases stayed unmatched. The CDR3 sequence is 15 residues long. CDR3 sequence (DNA): TGCGCCAGCAGCGGGCGGACTAGCGGGCCGTCGGAGCAGTACTTC. It translates to CASSGRTSGPSEQYF.